This T cell receptor beta chain was observed in a study of blood T cell repertoires in COVID-19. About the study: Spain, Italy and the United States supplied samples that represented acute and convalescent COVID-19.

This CDR3 spans 12 amino acids. Germline V gene sequence: CDR1 SGDLS, CDR2 YYNGEE. V shed 4 bases and J shed 3 bases, with 7 bases lying between them. The table came from immunoSEQ multiplex PCR; TCRdb's copy has only in-frame clones and leaves some out. The sample comprises around 180,000 clones, around 80% of which are singletons, and about an eighth rests with the top ten. The rearrangement links TRBV9 to TRBJ1-1; no definite D call. This clonotype was sampled from a woman aged 80 or older with COVID-19, enrolled during active disease. The specimen was peripheral blood. CDR3 region: CASSPQDTEAFF. Written as DNA, the CDR3 is TGTGCCAGCAGCCCCCAGGACACTGAAGCTTTCTTT.